The clone carrying this TCR beta chain was detected many times. Its target is unknown. CDR1 is MNHEY and CDR2 is SVGAGI in the germline V gene. The CDR3 runs 17 residues. V gave up 2 bases and J gave up 0 bases, with 16 bases separating them. Time point denoted: newly diagnosed GD, antithyroid drugs for less than 3 months. The TCR library was made from RNA extracted from PBMCs. Sequencing libraries for TCR beta were prepared with iRepertoire HTBI primers and Arm-PCR of CDR3 regions. TCRdb recomputed calls from the multiplex PCR reads with MiXCR, one row per CDR3 protein. The table shows 450,000 to 500,000 distinct CDR3 sequences, with roughly 15% occurring only once. These data are taken from a study of regulatory T cells in long-lasting Graves disease. Study at large: Graves' patients (newly diagnosed) had been on antithyroid drugs under 3 months.

Overall study findings and caveats: TRBV28, TRBJ1-2 and TRBJ2-5 emerged as the favored segments in persistent disease.

This same sample was also part of a study on T cells in Graves' hyperthyroidism and ophthalmopathy. As that report states: The TCR CDR3 was amplified in a first-round RT-PCR using the HTBI primer set. Stable hyperthyroidism was told apart from ophthalmopathy by a model built on 13 V-J features.

The receptor was isolated from a man aged 40-55 years with Graves disease. This chain connects TRBV6-5 to TRBJ1-1; D gene unclear. This material consisted of peripheral blood mononuclear cells (PBMCs), taken at new diagnosis, from a patient treated with antithyroid drugs. CDR3 DNA: TGTGCCAGCAGTTACCATTATAACCGGGAATTGAACACTGAAGCTTTCTTT. Its protein product is CASSYHYNRELNTEAFF.